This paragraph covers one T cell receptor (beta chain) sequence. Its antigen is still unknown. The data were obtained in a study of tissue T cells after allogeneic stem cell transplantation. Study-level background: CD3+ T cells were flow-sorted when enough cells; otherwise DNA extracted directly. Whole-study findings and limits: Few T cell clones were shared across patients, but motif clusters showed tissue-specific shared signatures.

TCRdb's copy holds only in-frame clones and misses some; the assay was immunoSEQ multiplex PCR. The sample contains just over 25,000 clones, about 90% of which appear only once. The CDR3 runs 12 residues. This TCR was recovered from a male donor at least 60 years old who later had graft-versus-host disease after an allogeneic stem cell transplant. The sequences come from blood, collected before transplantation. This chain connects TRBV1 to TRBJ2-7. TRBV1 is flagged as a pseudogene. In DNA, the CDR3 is TGCACCAGCAGCCAAGGGTTCGGACCCTGGTACTTC. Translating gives CTSSQGFGPWYF.